Detailed here is one T cell receptor beta chain. Antigen specificity is unknown. Antigen-specific CD4+ T cell clonotypes were called by their expansion after viral peptide-pool culture in ViraFEST. The culture ran for about 11 days, and then CD4+ T cells were isolated. Nobody among the vaccine recipients had prior SARS-CoV-2 infection (nucleocapsid antibodies were negative). IL-2 medium supplanted half the medium on days 3 and 7. The source of the sample is a study of vaccination effects on CD4 cells after COVID-19. Study-wide points: The study found that only 1 of 255 vaccine-induced clones from healthy vaccinees cross-reacted with common cold coronaviruses.

V was shortened by 6 bases and J by 7 bases, with 18 bases between the two germline ends. Germline-derived CDR1 and CDR2 are SNHLY and FYNNEI. CDR3 size: 15 residues. The repertoire was sequenced with immunoSEQ multiplex PCR; TCRdb's copy has only in-frame clones and lacks some. The sample includes about 28,000 clones, 70% to 80% of them seen just once. The sample was CD4+ T cells from PBMCs cultured with SARS-CoV-2 spike peptides, taken before COVID-19 vaccination. The clonotype was recovered from a human donor who received a COVID-19 vaccine. The gene calls are TRBV2 and TRBJ2-2, with D possibly matching TRBD1 (6 bases). CDR3 in amino acids: CASRAQGTRDGELFF. The CDR3 DNA reads TGTGCCAGCAGGGCGCAGGGGACCAGGGACGGGGAGCTGTTTTTT.